This T cell receptor beta chain was captured in a study of T cells in localized non-small cell lung cancer. Study-level findings and limits: Since sequencing was restricted to only one region of the tumor, intratumor heterogeneity remains a possibility. Adjacent lung tissue had a median about 57 of the top 100 clones found in the tumor. Higher T cell density in the blood was associated with longer overall survival, whereas higher adjacent-lung clonality associated with shorter survival. Clonality peaked in uninvolved adjacent lung rather than tumor.

V was shortened by 5 bases and J by 5 bases, with 12 bases between the two germline ends. Looked up from germline, CDR1 is SGDLS and CDR2 is YYNGEE. There are 13 residues in the CDR3. Data came from immunoSEQ multiplex PCR; TCRdb stores just in-frame clones and leaves some out. Counted here are approximately 4,400 clones, about 38% occurring once; the ten biggest clones make up 6% to 7%. As for this clone: Its antigen is currently unknown.

The sequence was collected from a woman aged 40 to 75 with stage I lung adenocarcinoma. This rearrangement joins TRBV9 to TRBJ2-3; no definite D call. This specimen consisted of lung tumor tissue, obtained before any cancer treatment. The CDR3 protein is CASRQTGRDTQYF. CDR3 coding DNA: TGTGCCAGCAGGCAGACTGGACGAGATACGCAGTATTTT.